This T cell receptor beta chain emerged from a study of CD8+CD57+ T cells in acquired aplastic anemia. Study as a whole: Average DNA yield from sorted CD4+ and CD8+ cells was approximately 3 ug. Study outcomes and limitations: Patients and controls shared 25 to 30 CD8+ CDR3 sequences, which appeared highly expressed in patients and within their immunodominant clones.

In the case of this clonotype: Its antigen is not identified.

The CDR3 is 15 residues long. The V and J ends lost 0 bases and 1 base respectively, with 9 bases between them. Germline CDR1 reads SGDLS; CDR2 reads YYNGEE. Genomic DNA templated the TCR beta VDJ and CDR3 profiling. In TCRdb, the reads were re-called with MiXCR into one record per CDR3 protein. The sample includes more than 150,000 distinct CDR3 sequences, over 60% of them seen just once. This TCR came from a human donor with severe aplastic anemia or a healthy control (not recorded which). The gene calls are TRBV9 and TRBJ2-3; no clear D gene. The sequencing sample was made of sorted CD4+, CD8+, or CD8+CD57+ T cells (not recorded which) from PBMCs. CDR3 sequence (DNA): TGTGCCAGCAGCGTAGAACCAGGACGCACAGATACGCAGTATTTT. It encodes CASSVEPGRTDTQYF.